This TCR beta chain was sequenced for a study of CD8 T cells in Susac syndrome. Random hexamers primed reverse transcription of 0.5 to 1 ug RNA. With immunoSEQ multiplex PCR, TCR beta CDR3 was amplified across 54 Vbeta and 13 Jbeta. Using its own MiXCR run on the immunoSEQ multiplex PCR reads, TCRdb lists one record per CDR3 protein. Of about 150,000 distinct CDR3 sequences in the sample, 94% were seen once. The CDR3 sequence is 16 residues long. Germline V CDR1 and CDR2: SGDLS, YYNGEE. V was clipped by 0 bases and J by 6 bases; unmatched bases: 8. Negative isolation was used for CD8+ and CD4+ T cells, and FACS enrichment was applied to TEMRA cells.

The receptor comes from a human donor in good health. This chain uses TRBV9 with TRBJ2-2; 7 nucleotides agree with TRBD2. Input material: CD4+ T cells from PBMCs. The CDR3 DNA reads as TGTGCCAGCAGCGTAGGGGGACTATATCGGGCCGGGGAGCTGTTTTTT. Translated: CASSVGGLYRAGELFF.